The 31 T cell receptor beta chains below were found in one sample sequenced in a study of PD-1 blockade in classical Hodgkin lymphoma. The protocol was immunoSEQ multiplex PCR, while the TCRdb copy is restricted to in-frame clones and leaves out a portion. Here the sample spans about 39,000 clones, around four fifths being singletons. Documented time point: cycle 4 day 1 (C4D1), after about 6 weeks of nivolumab. Each and every patient relapsed after autologous stem cell transplantation, and patients got differing brentuximab vedotin exposure. Here the sequenced sample was peripheral blood mononuclear cells (PBMCs), taken before the fourth cycle of nivolumab. Receptors originate from a human donor with classical Hodgkin lymphoma.

The V gene is TRBV5-6, the J gene TRBJ2-7; D tentatively fits TRBD1 or TRBD2 (6 bases each). This CDR3 spans 14 amino acids. The V end was cut by 4 bases, the J end by 3 bases, with 14 bases between. Germline V CDR1 and CDR2: SGHDT, YYEEEE. CDR3 sequence (DNA): TGTGCCAGCAGCCAACCCGGGGGCGTCTACGAGCAGTACTTC. Its protein is CASSQPGGVYEQYF.

This clone is medium-sized within its sample. The DNA for the CDR3 is TGTGCCAGTAGTTCGCAGCGAAGCTCCTACGAGCAGTACTTC. It yields the protein CASSSQRSSYEQYF. The J gene is TRBJ2-7, the V gene TRBV19; no clear D. Trimming shortened V by 5 bases and J by 0 bases, and 11 bases separated the two germline ends. Looked up from germline, CDR1 is LNHDA and CDR2 is SQIVND (reference sequence). The CDR3 totals 14 residues.

This sequence joins TRBV5-1 and TRBJ2-4, with 7 bases lining up with TRBD2. Germline values: CDR1 SGHRS, CDR2 YFSETQ. The trim removed 4 bases at V and 1 base at J, leaving 5 bases unmatched. CDR3 length equals 15 residues. The CDR3 loop is CASSPETSAKNIQYF. The DNA of the CDR3 is TGCGCCAGCAGCCCAGAGACTAGCGCCAAAAACATTCAGTACTTC.

The chain is built from TRBV5-1 and TRBJ2-3, with D maybe TRBD1 (7 bases). With 4 bases removed from V and 2 bases from J, the gap between germline ends came to 14 bases. This CDR3 spans 15 amino acids. The germline V gene has CDR1 SGHRS and CDR2 YFSETQ. This CDR3 reads CASSVTGRNTDTQYF. The DNA of the CDR3 is TGCGCCAGCAGCGTGACAGGGAGGAACACAGATACGCAGTATTTT.

The chain employs TRBV7-2 and TRBJ2-2; 8 bases match TRBD1. Germline V gene lookup returns CDR1 SGHTA and CDR2 FQGNSA. CDR3 length: 14 amino acids. The trim removed 3 bases at V and 6 bases at J, leaving 3 bases unmatched. The CDR3: CASSLHRGAGELFF. As DNA, the CDR3 is TGTGCCAGCAGCTTGCACAGGGGGGCCGGGGAGCTGTTTTTT.

The chain couples TRBV28 to TRBJ1-4; D ambiguous. Germline V gives CDR1 MDHEN, CDR2 SYDVKM. This CDR3 region has 20 residues. V shed 6 bases and J shed 0 bases, with 26 bases lying between them. The CDR3 bases are TGTGCCAGCAGCAACATACGTTCTGCCCTGGGCGAAACAACTAATGAAAAACTGTTTTTT. It is translated as CASSNIRSALGETTNEKLFF. The variable domain in full, with the rest retrieved from reference TRBV28 and TRBJ1-4, is DVKVTQSSRYLVKRTGEKVFLECVQDMDHENMFWYRQDPGLGLRLIYFSYDVKMKEKGDIPEGYSVSREKKERFSLILESASTNQTSMYLCASSNIRSALGETTNEKLFFGSGTQLSVL.

This sequence joins TRBV5-1 and TRBJ2-7; D might be TRBD1 or TRBD2, each matching 5 bases. With 1 base removed from V and 6 bases from J, the gap between germline ends came to 17 bases. The CDR3 has 15 residues. CDR1 SGHRS and CDR2 YFSETQ come from the germline V gene. CDR3 sequence reads: CASSLPSGPKGEQYF. The DNA for the CDR3 is TGCGCCAGCAGCTTGCCCTCGGGGCCCAAGGGCGAGCAGTACTTC.

This clone was counted a few times. V and J are TRBV10-3 and TRBJ2-5; D is unclear. V shed 4 bases and J shed 0 bases, with 6 bases lying between them. The germline CDR1 and CDR2 sequences are ENHRY and SYGVKD. The CDR3 covers 13 residues. The DNA for the CDR3 is TGTGCCATCAGTGGGGCTAACCAAGAGACCCAGTACTTC. Encoded protein: CAISGANQETQYF.

The chain recombines TRBV2 with TRBJ1-1; 8 nucleotides line up with TRBD1. V dropped 4 bases and J dropped 11; count of bases not matched to a gene: 9. The germline V gene has CDR1 SNHLY and CDR2 FYNNEI. This CDR3 contains 13 residues. The DNA of the CDR3 is TGTGCCAGCAGTGGCCGACAGGGGTGGCAGGCTTTCTTT. Protein sequence: CASSGRQGWQAFF.

In this sample, this clone turned up once. The DNA of the CDR3 is TGTGCCAGCAGCTTAGTACCCACAGGGACCGAGCAGTACTTC. Its translation: CASSLVPTGTEQYF. The rearrangement joins TRBV11-1 to TRBJ2-7, with D tentatively TRBD1 (6 bases). The V gene lost 1 base and the J gene lost 6 bases, with 13 bases spanning the gap. CDR1 and CDR2 from the germline V gene are SGHAT and FQDESV (reference sequence). The CDR3 covers 14 residues.

The chain carries TRBV5-4 and TRBJ2-3; 7 bases are shared with TRBD2. Losses at the gene ends were 4 bases for V and 1 base for J; bases not matched to a gene: 9. Germline loops: CDR1 SGHNT, CDR2 YYREEE (reference sequence). CDR3 length equals 16 residues. The CDR3 loop is CASSETSTPGTDTQYF. DNA for the CDR3: TGTGCCAGCAGCGAGACTAGCACTCCTGGCACAGATACGCAGTATTTT.

The rearrangement joins TRBV5-1 to TRBJ1-2, with a tentative D call TRBD1 (6 bases). Per the germline V gene, CDR1 is SGHRS and CDR2 is YFSETQ. The CDR3 is 13 amino acids. V shed 0 bases and J shed 4 bases, with 7 bases lying between them. The CDR3 coding sequence is TGCGCCAGCAGCTTGGCGGACAGCTATGGCTACACCTTC. Protein sequence: CASSLADSYGYTF.

This chain uses TRBV5-1 with TRBJ1-6; D call uncertain. The CDR3 runs to 14 residues. Germline lookup yields CDR1 SGHRS and CDR2 YFSETQ. The V end was cut by 1 base, the J end by 9 bases, with 11 bases between. CDR3 sequence: CASSLIGSSSPLHF. The CDR3 nucleotides read TGCGCCAGCAGCTTGATCGGCAGTAGTTCACCCCTCCACTTT.

The V and J genes are TRBV11-2 and TRBJ2-1; weak D call: TRBD1 (6 bases). With 10 bases removed from V and 0 bases from J, the gap between germline ends came to 22 bases. CDR1 SGHAT and CDR2 FQNNGV come from the germline V gene. This CDR3 has 17 amino acids. CDR3 in DNA: TGTGCCACCGCTAGGGGGACCCAATTAAGCTCCTACAATGAGCAGTTCTTC. Translated: CATARGTQLSSYNEQFF.

The chain recombines TRBV28 with TRBJ2-7; perhaps TRBD1 as D (6 bases). CDR1 is MDHEN, CDR2 SYDVKM, per germline. This CDR3 is built from 14 residues. Trimming cost V 6 bases and J 0 bases, with 12 bases left between them. CDR3 bases: TGTGCCAGCAGACAACAGGGTACCTCCTACGAGCAGTACTTC. Translated, it gives CASRQQGTSYEQYF.

This clone was recorded only once. The chain employs TRBV4-3 and TRBJ1-4; D remains ambiguous. Trimming pared 0 bases from V and 0 bases from J, leaving 11 bases between. CDR3 size: 17 residues. The germline gives CDR1 LGHNA, CDR2 YSLEER. CDR3 nucleotide sequence: TGCGCCAGCAGCCAAGATCCAGCGGGAGCAACTAATGAAAAACTGTTTTTT. Translating it yields CASSQDPAGATNEKLFF.

The chain uses TRBV9 and TRBJ2-2, with 9 bases fitting TRBD2. Trimming took 5 bases from V and 7 from J; bases not matched to a gene: 12. Germline-derived CDR1 and CDR2 are SGDLS and YYNGEE. The CDR3 loop spans 16 amino acids. CDR3 in DNA: TGTGCCAGCAGACCCTTCCGCGGGGGGGCCGTCGGGGAGCTGTTTTTT. Its translation is CASRPFRGGAVGELFF.

The gene calls are TRBV15 and TRBJ1-4, with D possibly being TRBD1 (5 bases). V lost 5 bases to trimming and J lost 4 bases, with 11 bases between them. The CDR3 extends over 14 amino acids. Per the germline V gene, CDR1 is LNHNV and CDR2 is YYDKDF (reference sequence). CDR3 protein: CATSLGRNNEKLFF. DNA for the CDR3: TGTGCCACCAGCCTGGGACGGAATAATGAAAAACTGTTTTTT.

The V call is TRBV4-3, the J call TRBJ1-2; a weak D match, TRBD1 (6 bases). V gave up 4 bases and J gave up 8 bases, with 32 bases separating them. Germline V lookup: CDR1 LGHNA, CDR2 YSLEER. This CDR3 spans 19 amino acids. CDR3 sequence: CASSPQVFGGWDVSLGYTF. CDR3 nucleotide sequence: TGCGCCAGCAGCCCTCAAGTCTTCGGGGGCTGGGATGTAAGCTTGGGCTACACCTTC.

The rearrangement links TRBV6-6 to TRBJ2-2, with a weak D call TRBD1 (6 bases). Germline values: CDR1 MNHNY, CDR2 SVGAGI (reference sequence). The CDR3 length is 16 residues. V was pared by 1 base and J by 5 bases, with 14 bases between. The CDR3 region has the DNA TGTGCCAGCAGTTACTTAGCACAGGGTAGTACCGGGGAGCTGTTTTTT. Amino acids: CASSYLAQGSTGELFF.

This clone was recorded a few times. The gene calls are TRBV19 and TRBJ2-4; 8 nucleotides align to TRBD1. Per the germline V gene, CDR1 is LNHDA and CDR2 is SQIVND (reference sequence). Trimming removed 1 base from V and 6 bases from J; junction bases left unmatched: 5. The CDR3 is made up of 15 amino acids. CDR3 DNA sequence: TGTGCCAGTAGTATAGGGACAGGGAGTCTAAACATTCAGTACTTC. Translation: CASSIGTGSLNIQYF.

The V and J genes are TRBV7-6 and TRBJ1-3, with D unresolved. From germline, CDR1 is SGHVS and CDR2 FNYEAQ. The V and J ends lost 2 bases and 2 bases respectively, with 10 bases between them. The CDR3 runs to 15 residues. The CDR3 reads CASSLRPAAGNTIYF. The CDR3 DNA is TGTGCCAGCAGCTTACGACCGGCCGCTGGAAACACCATATATTTT.

V is TRBV7-9 and J is TRBJ2-3; D tentatively fits TRBD1 or TRBD2 (6 bases each). There are 14 residues in the CDR3. The germline V and J ends were trimmed by 3 bases and 5 bases, with 12 bases remaining between them. Germline assignment: CDR1 SEHNR and CDR2 FQNEAQ (reference sequence). This CDR3 reads CASSFRGGQDTQYF. In nucleotides, the CDR3 is TGTGCCAGCAGCTTTAGAGGGGGGCAAGATACGCAGTATTTT.

This clone has just a few counts. The CDR3 bases are TGTGCCTGGAGCCCGGGACAGGGGGCATGGGAGCAGTACTTC. Translating it yields CAWSPGQGAWEQYF. The rearrangement links TRBV30 to TRBJ2-7, with TRBD1 matching 12 bases. The V segment lost 3 bases and the J segment 7 bases; nucleotides outside the gene matches: 7. The CDR3 consists of 14 residues. Per germline, CDR1 GTSNPN and CDR2 SVGIG (reference sequence).

CDR3 sequence reads: CASSVQGMTTSYEQYF. Written as DNA, the CDR3 is TGTGCCAGCAGCGTACAGGGAATGACTACCTCCTACGAGCAGTACTTC. The V and J genes are TRBV7-9 and TRBJ2-7; D might be TRBD1 (6 bases). The CDR3 has 16 amino acids. Germline V gives CDR1 SEHNR, CDR2 FQNEAQ (reference sequence). Trimming pared 5 bases from V and 0 bases from J, leaving 17 bases between.

This clone was observed a single time. V and J are TRBV4-2 and TRBJ2-1, with D hard to call. CDR3 size: 14 residues. V was clipped by 0 bases and J by 1 base, with 4 bases between them. Looked up from germline, CDR1 is LGHNA and CDR2 is YNFKEQ. The CDR3 DNA sequence: TGTGCCAGCAGCCAAGAGACATCCTACAATGAGCAGTTCTTC. It is translated as CASSQETSYNEQFF.

The chain links TRBV2 to TRBJ2-3; either TRBD1 or TRBD2 may fit D (5 bases each). The germline V gene encodes CDR1 SNHLY and CDR2 FYNNEI. The length of the CDR3 is 12 residues. V lost 7 bases to trimming and J lost 7 bases, with 12 bases between them. Written as DNA, the CDR3 is TGTGCCAGCAACGAGGGGAGAAATACGCAGTATTTT. Its protein product is CASNEGRNTQYF.

This clone has a handful of counts. This chain connects TRBV2 to TRBJ1-5; a weak D match, TRBD1 (5 bases). V lost 8 bases and J lost 0, with 14 bases in between. Germline CDR1 reads SNHLY; CDR2 reads FYNNEI. The CDR3 runs to 15 residues. CDR3 nucleotide sequence: TGTGCCAGCCAGACCGGGGGTTATAGCAATCAGCCCCAGCATTTT. It specifies CASQTGGYSNQPQHF.

The J gene is TRBJ1-4, the V gene TRBV4-2; D perhaps matches TRBD1 (6 bases). Looked up from germline, CDR1 is LGHNA and CDR2 is YNFKEQ. The CDR3 runs to 20 residues. V was clipped by 0 bases and J by 5 bases, with 25 bases between them. The CDR3 loop reads CASSQDWGRIPGHKNEKLFF. The CDR3, as DNA: TGTGCCAGCAGCCAAGACTGGGGGAGAATCCCGGGACACAAAAATGAAAAACTGTTTTTT.

Only one count was recorded for this clone. The chain carries TRBV7-2 and TRBJ1-2; 9 nucleotides line up with TRBD1. The junction had 8 bases not matched to a gene; V was cut back by 1 base and J by 5 bases. Germline CDR1 reads SGHTA; CDR2 reads FQGNSA. The CDR3 length is 16 residues. The CDR3 here is CASSLDSGQGRYGYTF. The CDR3 nucleotides are TGTGCCAGCAGCTTAGACAGCGGACAGGGGAGGTATGGCTACACCTTC.

This chain links TRBV6-6 with TRBJ2-3; D is unresolved. Looked up from germline, CDR1 is MNHNY and CDR2 is SVGAGI (reference sequence). The CDR3 sequence is 14 residues long. The V gene lost 6 bases and the J gene lost 2 bases, with 12 bases spanning the gap. DNA of the CDR3: TGTGCCAGCAGCACCGGACCCTTCACAGATACGCAGTATTTT. Its protein product is CASSTGPFTDTQYF.